This T cell receptor beta chain came from a study of blood T cell repertoires in COVID-19 (dated by TCRdb to about 2020). About the study as a whole: The collaborator samples originated in the United States, Italy and Spain and spanned the acute and convalescent phases of COVID-19. The material from the prospective study consisted of cDNA or gDNA derived from T cells, B-cell-depleted T cells, or PBMCs. Subjects who had been exposed to COVID-19, were actively infected with it, or had recovered from it provided the deeply sampled blood TCRbeta repertoires that made up the dataset. The repertoires were released in a freely available public database meant as a resource for research on the immune response to SARS-CoV-2. The samples were drawn from two sources: the first 160 participants of the ongoing ImmuneRACE study, and approximately 1,300 subjects contributed by 6 global collaborators. A de-identified subject ID, COVID-19 status, age in years and sex were almost always included in the sample metadata. HLA class I and class II types, where available, came from metadata supplied by the sample provider rather than from assay-based typing.

Participants in the prospective study were aged about 18 to 95 years, lived in 24 United States geographic areas, and enrolled through a virtual design. To assign participants to cohorts, the prospective study relied on clinical history that participants themselves reported in a screening survey and a study questionnaire. In the prospective study, mobile phlebotomists collected whole blood, serum and a nasopharyngeal or oropharyngeal swab from each participant. Additional blood draws and questionnaires over a 2-month period could optionally be provided by prospective study participants. Before DNA extraction, prospective study blood samples were shipped either frozen or at room temperature. The germline V and J ends show losses of 9 bases and 4 bases respectively, and no gene match explains 7 bases of the junction. Per the germline V gene, MDHEN is the CDR1 and SYDVKM is the CDR2. Spanning cysteine to phenylalanine, the CDR3 consists of 13 amino acids. Of the read, only the CDR3 DNA is kept; its 39 bases are in frame from base 1.

The immunoSEQ Assay, a bias-controlled multiplex PCR, was used to amplify TCRbeta CDR3 regions from genomic DNA. Regarding the original processing steps: Within the assay, amplification of reference gene primers was used to estimate how many nucleated cells each sample contained. Sequence reads were collapsed and filtered to measure the absolute abundance of every unique TCRbeta CDR3 rearrangement. For each sample, productive Simpson clonality was calculated by taking the square root of Simpson's diversity index across productive rearrangements. TCRdb mirrors the immuneACCESS table, restricted to in-frame sequences. Some clones are absent from its copies; in checked studies, under half trace to an unresolved V gene, and the reason for the others is unknown. That table is the source of V, J and clone size, and D and trimming were worked out from the DNA. This sample comprises about 160,000 clones, around 83% of them detected only once. Approximately 4% of the sample belongs to the ten largest clones.

A remark on this clone: Its antigen target is currently unknown. No base-level quality is on record; no much larger clone is a single base apart.

Paper-wide results and their limitations: The amount of clinical and demographic metadata varied by source and participant and was provided uncurated.

Specimen: PBMCs or T cells enriched from blood (not recorded which). This TCR came from a woman aged 45 to 65 in a cohort exposed to, infected with or recovered from COVID-19 (not recorded which). This chain joins TRBV28 to TRBJ2-5; 8 junctional bases match TRBD1. The CDR3 protein sequence reads: CASIRGRSETQYF. The DNA sequence reads TGTGCCAGTATCAGGGGGCGGTCAGAGACCCAGTACTTC.